This T cell receptor beta chain derives from a study of cytomegalovirus exposure and HLA in healthy donors. V lost 4 bases and J lost 9; bases outside the gene matches: 8. This CDR3 is built from 14 residues. The germline V gene has CDR1 SGHNT and CDR2 YYREEE (reference sequence). On this clone itself: Antigen specificity is unknown.

Overall study findings and caveats: The dataset shows that most TCR sequences were rare, while some public TCRs occurred in many donors. There were a few CMV-associated chains whose specificity for CMV antigens was confirmed in vitro. Cytomegalovirus association was assigned to about 150 TCR beta chains. The tendency of first-cohort TCR clusters to co-occur in the roughly 120 validation repertoires was the finding of a later analysis.

Clones were sequenced by immunoSEQ multiplex PCR, and TCRdb holds only the in-frame ones, with some missing. Of around 150,000 clones listed, approximately 86% are singletons. The V and J genes are TRBV5-4 and TRBJ1-2; 11 bases match TRBD1. The origin of this receptor is a woman aged 18-35 years in good health and CMV-seronegative. Input material: PBMCs. CDR3 coding DNA: TGTGCCAGCAGCAGGGACAGGGGGAAGTTGAGCTACACCTTC. It codes for CASSRDRGKLSYTF.